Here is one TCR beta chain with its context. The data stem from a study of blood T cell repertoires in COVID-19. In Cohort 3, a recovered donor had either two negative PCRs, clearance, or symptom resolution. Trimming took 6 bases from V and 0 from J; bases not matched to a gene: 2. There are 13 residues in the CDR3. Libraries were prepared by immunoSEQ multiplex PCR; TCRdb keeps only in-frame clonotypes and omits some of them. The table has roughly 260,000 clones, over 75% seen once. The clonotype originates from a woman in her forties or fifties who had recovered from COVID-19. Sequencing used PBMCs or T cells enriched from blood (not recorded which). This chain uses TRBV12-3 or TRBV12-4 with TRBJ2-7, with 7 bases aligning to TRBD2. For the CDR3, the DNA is TGTGCCAGCAGGCCTAGCGGCTCCTACGAGCAGTACTTC. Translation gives CASRPSGSYEQYF.